The rows below give T cell receptor beta chains drawn from one sample of a study of cytomegalovirus exposure and HLA in healthy donors. Some clones are missing from TCRdb's copy, which holds only in-frame ones; the method was immunoSEQ multiplex PCR. The sample includes hundreds of thousands of clones, about 90% of them seen just once. The sample comprised PBMCs. The receptors originated from a woman aged 25 to 39 in good health and CMV-seropositive. Each CDR3 is given with its conserved first and last residue. D genes are given only for firm matches. Clone sizes are given selectively: once, few, many, or a class where the clone is expanded.

d_call clone_size j_call v_call cdr3_aa cdr3_nt
NA NA TRBJ1-2 TRBV5-8 CASSPKFYRDGYTF TGTGCCAGCAGCCCCAAGTTCTACAGGGACGGCTACACCTTC
TRBD2 NA TRBJ2-1 TRBV27 CASRPTSGRSYNEQFF TGTGCCAGCAGGCCGACTAGCGGACGCTCCTACAATGAGCAGTTCTTC
TRBD1 NA TRBJ2-1 TRBV28 CASSLLGQGVNEQFF TGTGCCAGCAGCTTGTTGGGACAGGGGGTGAATGAGCAGTTCTTC
TRBD1 NA TRBJ1-3 TRBV7-8 CASSQTETGTANTIYF TGTGCCAGCAGCCAAACGGAGACAGGGACTGCGAACACCATATATTTT
NA NA TRBJ2-3 TRBV19 CASSIGTVSDTQYF TGTGCCAGTAGTATAGGGACAGTATCGGATACGCAGTATTTT
NA NA TRBJ2-4 TRBV6-1 CASSERWRAEEENIQYF TGTGCCAGCAGTGAAAGGTGGAGGGCAGAAGAGGAAAACATTCAGTACTTC
NA NA TRBJ1-1 TRBV4-1 CASSQPSGTEAFF TGCGCCAGCAGCCAACCCTCGGGGACTGAAGCTTTCTTT
NA NA TRBJ2-1 TRBV5-1 CASRASTKIEEQFF TGCGCCAGCAGAGCTTCGACTAAAATTGAGGAGCAGTTCTTC
NA NA TRBJ1-2 TRBV7-2 CASSLESGRGRGYTF TGTGCCAGCAGCTTAGAGTCCGGGAGAGGACGTGGCTACACCTTC
NA NA TRBJ1-1 TRBV7-2 CASSLEPPTVMNTEAFF TGTGCCAGCAGCTTAGAGCCCCCAACAGTGATGAACACTGAAGCTTTCTTT
TRBD1 NA TRBJ1-1 TRBV6-1 CASKGQGSTEAFF TGTGCCAGCAAAGGACAGGGATCCACTGAAGCTTTCTTT
NA NA TRBJ2-5 TRBV25-1 CASREGGETQYF TGTGCCAGCAGGGAAGGAGGTGAGACCCAGTACTTC
TRBD1 once TRBJ2-7 TRBV7-9 CASSLAGQIYEQYF TGTGCCAGCAGCTTAGCGGGACAGATATACGAGCAGTACTTC
TRBD1 NA TRBJ2-1 TRBV28 CASRSYAGTGSYNEQFF TGTGCCAGCAGATCCTATGCCGGGACAGGGTCCTACAATGAGCAGTTCTTC
NA NA TRBJ2-5 TRBV28 CASSLREETQYF TGTGCCAGCAGTTTAAGGGAGGAGACCCAGTACTTC
NA NA TRBJ2-2 TRBV28 CASSPSFTGELFF TGTGCCAGCAGCCCGAGTTTTACCGGGGAGCTGTTTTTT
NA NA TRBJ2-7 TRBV5-1 CASSRGGGNTYEQYF TGCGCCAGCAGCCGAGGGGGCGGGAACACCTACGAGCAGTACTTC
NA NA TRBJ2-7 TRBV5-6 CASSRGETADEQYF TGTGCCAGCAGCAGGGGCGAGACAGCCGACGAGCAGTACTTC
NA NA TRBJ2-7 TRBV30 CAWRELDEQYF TGTGCCTGGAGGGAGTTAGACGAGCAGTACTTC
TRBD1 once TRBJ2-7 TRBV6-1 CASSAGTGAYEQYF TGTGCCAGCAGTGCCGGGACAGGAGCCTACGAGCAGTACTTC
TRBD2 NA TRBJ2-1 TRBV29-1 CSAGSSGRNEQFF TGCAGCGCCGGGTCTAGCGGGAGGAATGAGCAGTTCTTC
NA NA TRBJ1-4 TRBV25-1 CASSVPGRLDEKLFF TGTGCCAGCAGTGTACCCGGGAGGTTGGATGAAAAACTGTTTTTT
NA once TRBJ2-1 TRBV14 CASSPRAGTSDSYNEQFF TGTGCCAGCAGCCCCAGGGCCGGGACTTCCGACTCCTACAATGAGCAGTTCTTC
NA NA TRBJ1-2 TRBV30 CAWSVLRGPGTAGGYTF TGTGCCTGGAGTGTACTTCGTGGTCCAGGAACCGCAGGTGGCTACACCTTC
NA NA TRBJ1-2 TRBV27 CASSFGRTNYGYTF TGTGCCAGCAGTTTTGGTCGGACAAACTATGGCTACACCTTC
NA once TRBJ2-3 TRBV5-1 CASSLGMVGSYTDTQYF TGCGCCAGCAGCTTGGGTATGGTCGGGAGTTATACAGATACGCAGTATTTT
NA NA TRBJ2-1 TRBV28 CASSLFRIGAGVDGQFF TGTGCCAGCAGTTTATTTCGAATTGGGGCAGGGGTTGATGGGCAGTTCTTC
NA once TRBJ2-7 TRBV5-1 CASSDLRDTFYEQYF TGCGCCAGCAGCGACCTCCGGGACACATTTTACGAGCAGTACTTC
TRBD2 once TRBJ2-3 TRBV9 CASSVAGRALPDTQYF TGTGCCAGCAGCGTAGCCGGGAGGGCCCTCCCAGATACGCAGTATTTT
NA NA TRBJ1-1 TRBV7-2 CASSSFGITLKAFF TGTGCCAGCAGCTCTTTCGGGATTACCCTTAAGGCTTTCTTT
TRBD1 NA TRBJ2-3 TRBV6-5 CASRPGTGVDTQYF TGTGCCAGCAGACCAGGGACAGGGGTAGATACGCAGTATTTT
NA once TRBJ1-5 TRBV19 CASSIVGGLSNQPQHF TGTGCCAGTAGTATAGTCGGGGGTTTGAGCAATCAGCCCCAGCATTTT
TRBD2 NA TRBJ2-3 TRBV27 CASSFDLGTRRDTQYF TGTGCCAGCAGTTTCGACCTCGGGACTAGACGAGATACGCAGTATTTT
NA NA TRBJ2-1 TRBV9 CASSVWSDSYNEQFF TGTGCCAGCAGCGTTTGGAGCGATTCCTACAATGAGCAGTTCTTC
NA NA TRBJ2-3 TRBV29-1 CSVDPPRQHTDTQYF TGCAGCGTTGACCCCCCAAGACAGCACACAGATACGCAGTATTTT
NA NA TRBJ2-3 TRBV5-1 CASSLGGSESTDTQYF TGCGCCAGCAGCTTGGGCGGTAGCGAAAGCACAGATACGCAGTATTTT
NA NA TRBJ2-3 TRBV5-1 CASSPFPLPASTDTQYF TGCGCCAGCAGCCCATTCCCACTACCGGCTAGCACAGATACGCAGTATTTT
TRBD2 NA TRBJ2-1 TRBV6-1 CASSELRTSNEQFF TGTGCCAGCAGTGAACTCCGGACTAGCAATGAGCAGTTCTTC
TRBD2 few TRBJ2-7 TRBV11-2 CASSIPTSVGDEQYF TGTGCCAGCAGCATACCGACTAGCGTGGGCGACGAGCAGTACTTC
NA many TRBJ1-3 TRBV25-1 CASRDSSLGNTIYF TGTGCCAGCAGAGACTCCAGCCTTGGAAACACCATATATTTT
TRBD2 NA TRBJ2-3 TRBV27 CASSSVGLAGVTDTQYF TGTGCCAGCAGTTCCGTCGGACTAGCGGGAGTCACAGATACGCAGTATTTT
NA few TRBJ1-2 TRBV28 CASSHVYGYTF TGTGCCAGCAGCCATGTCTATGGCTACACCTTC
NA NA TRBJ1-5 TRBV5-6 CASSLGGEGGQPQHF TGTGCCAGCAGCTTGGGGGGTGAGGGTGGTCAGCCCCAGCATTTT
NA once TRBJ2-7 TRBV4-1 CASSQVAGEQYF TGCGCCAGCAGCCAAGTGGCGGGCGAGCAGTACTTC
TRBD1 NA TRBJ1-1 TRBV5-1 CASSIGQVNPNTEAFF TGCGCCAGCAGCATCGGACAGGTGAACCCCAACACTGAAGCTTTCTTT
TRBD1 NA TRBJ1-1 TRBV7-3 CASSLGQGPTEAFF TGTGCCAGCAGCTTAGGACAGGGCCCCACTGAAGCTTTCTTT
TRBD2 NA TRBJ2-3 TRBV5-1 CASSFGLAGETDTQYF TGCGCCAGCAGCTTTGGACTAGCGGGAGAGACAGATACGCAGTATTTT
TRBD1 NA TRBJ1-1 TRBV15 CATSGKTGPEAFF TGTGCCACCAGCGGAAAGACAGGGCCTGAAGCTTTCTTT
NA NA TRBJ1-2 TRBV7-9 CASSRGTPRGYTF TGTGCCAGCAGCCGTGGGACTCCGAGAGGCTACACCTTC
TRBD1 NA TRBJ2-7 TRBV29-1 CSVVVGGKQYF TGCAGCGTTGTGGTAGGGGGCAAGCAGTACTTC
TRBD1 once TRBJ2-7 TRBV28 CASSLRGRGPPYEQYF TGTGCCAGCAGTTTAAGGGGAAGGGGGCCTCCCTACGAGCAGTACTTC
TRBD1 NA TRBJ2-7 TRBV7-6 CASSTWTGGEQYF TGTGCCAGCAGCACGTGGACAGGGGGCGAGCAGTACTTC
TRBD2 NA TRBJ2-3 TRBV19 CASSILGRGADTQYF TGTGCCAGTAGTATTCTTGGGAGGGGTGCCGATACGCAGTATTTT
NA once TRBJ2-7 TRBV19 CASSIGRLGSHEQYF TGTGCCAGTAGTATAGGAAGACTAGGTAGCCACGAGCAGTACTTC
TRBD2 NA TRBJ2-5 TRBV5-1 CASSLGQGGMETQYF TGCGCCAGCAGCTTGGGGCAGGGAGGGATGGAGACCCAGTACTTC
TRBD2 NA TRBJ2-1 TRBV18 CASSPGLAGYNEQFF TGTGCCAGCTCACCTGGACTAGCGGGATACAATGAGCAGTTCTTC
TRBD2 few TRBJ2-2 TRBV9 CASSVGTSGTGELFF TGTGCCAGCAGCGTCGGGACTAGCGGGACCGGGGAGCTGTTTTTT